The 13 T cell receptor beta chains presented below share a single source sample, sequenced in a study of T-cell reconstitution after alpha-beta-depleted transplantation in children. A TCRbeta library incorporating unique molecular identifiers was prepared. One entry per CDR3 protein, called by TCRdb with MiXCR from the PCR reads. This sample has fewer than 700,000 distinct CDR3 sequences, with 23% found just once. The source material was PBMCs, mostly from graft donor cells, sampled 360 days after TCRalphabeta/CD19-depleted stem cell transplant. All receptors come from a boy younger than two who had a stem cell transplant for acute myeloid leukemia, so the T cells may come from the graft donor.

This clonotype was picked up a small number of times. The rearrangement joins TRBV5-1 to TRBJ2-5; 8 bases match TRBD2. V was pared by 0 bases and J by 1 base, with 11 bases of the junction left unmatched. Per the germline V gene, CDR1 is SGHRS and CDR2 is YFSETQ. The CDR3 is 18 residues long. CDR3 residues: CASSLGSRGLASQETQYF. In DNA, the CDR3 is TGCGCCAGCAGCTTGGGTAGTAGAGGACTAGCCTCCCAAGAGACCCAGTACTTC.

DNA for the CDR3: TGTGCCAGCAGGGACAGTTATACCGGAGAGACCCAGTACTTC. This codes for CASRDSYTGETQYF. V and J are TRBV12-3 or TRBV12-4 and TRBJ2-5; D is possibly TRBD1 (6 bases). The V end lost 6 bases, the J end lost 4 bases, and 15 bases lay between the germline ends. CDR3 length: 14 amino acids.

This clonotype was detected only a few times. The chain carries TRBV27 and TRBJ2-3; 7 nucleotides match TRBD2. The CDR3 spans 15 residues. The J segment lost 2 bases and the V segment lost 2 bases, leaving 4 bases of the junction unmatched. CDR1 MNHEY and CDR2 SMNVEV come from the germline V gene (reference sequence). The CDR3 bases are TGTGCCAGCAGTTTAGGGGGGGTCCTCACAGATACGCAGTATTTT. Its translation: CASSLGGVLTDTQYF.

This clonotype has more than one count but fewer than ten. The chain combines TRBV18 with TRBJ2-7; 7 bases are shared with TRBD1. Germline V gives CDR1 KGHSH, CDR2 LQKENI. This CDR3 has 14 amino acids. V dropped 3 bases and J dropped 2; count of bases not matched to a gene: 4. The CDR3 loop is CASSPGQFPYEQYV. DNA for the CDR3: TGTGCCAGCTCACCGGGACAGTTCCCCTACGAGCAGTACGTC.

This clonotype was counted many times. The rearrangement uses TRBV11-3 and TRBJ2-2, with D maybe TRBD1 (5 bases). The CDR3 runs 16 residues. Germline CDR1 reads SGHNT; CDR2 reads YENEEA. Trimming removed 2 bases at V and 0 bases at J, with 10 bases between. Written as DNA, the CDR3 is TGTGCCAGCAGCTTAAGGCAGGGATCGAACACCGGGGAGCTGTTTTTT. It translates to CASSLRQGSNTGELFF.

The V call is TRBV28, the J call TRBJ2-3; the match to TRBD2 covers 11 bases. The trim removed 3 bases at V and 1 base at J, leaving 6 bases unmatched. CDR1 MDHEN and CDR2 SYDVKM come from the germline V gene. The CDR3 spans 17 residues. The CDR3 protein is CASSLGKLAGGTDTQYF. Written as DNA, the CDR3 is TGTGCCAGCAGTTTGGGCAAACTAGCGGGGGGCACAGATACGCAGTATTTT.

This clonotype was seen a handful of times. This rearrangement joins TRBV7-9 to TRBJ2-6, with D possibly being TRBD1 (6 bases). Deletions cut 4 bases from V and 7 bases from J, with 11 bases between. Germline CDR1 is SEHNR and CDR2 is FQNEAQ (reference sequence). The CDR3 runs 14 residues. The CDR3 coding sequence is TGTGCCAGCAGCTCCCGGGACATCGCCAACGTCCTGACTTTC. Residues: CASSSRDIANVLTF.

The chain combines TRBV20-1 with TRBJ1-2, with 7 bases fitting TRBD1. The germline CDR1 and CDR2 sequences are DFQATT and SNEGSKA (reference sequence). J gave up 4 bases and V 5 bases, and 13 bases lay outside the gene matches. CDR3 length equals 15 residues. In nucleotides, the CDR3 is TGCAGTGCTCTAGGCCCCGACAGGGCCGGCTATGGCTACACCTTC. Amino acid sequence: CSALGPDRAGYGYTF.

This clonotype was recorded at least ten times. The genes are TRBV7-4 and TRBJ1-6; no reliable D call. This CDR3 has 10 residues. The germline V gene encodes CDR1 SGHVT and CDR2 SQSDAQ. The V end was cut by 5 bases, the J end by 14 bases, with 7 bases between. CDR3 loop: CASSPLTLHF. As DNA, the CDR3 is TGTGCCAGCAGCCCACTTACCCTCCACTTT.

This sequence joins TRBV12-3 or TRBV12-4 and TRBJ1-1, with TRBD1 matching 9 bases. Trimming at V came to 6 bases and at J to 4 bases, leaving 9 bases not matched to a gene. This CDR3 spans 15 amino acids. In DNA form, the CDR3 reads TGTGCCAGCAGCCGGACAGGGGCGTACGTCACTGAAGCTTTCTTT. It specifies CASSRTGAYVTEAFF.

The chain links TRBV10-3 to TRBJ2-7; tentatively, D is TRBD1 or TRBD2 (6 bases each). Trimming removed 8 bases from V and 5 bases from J, with 10 bases in between. Germline V gives CDR1 ENHRY, CDR2 SYGVKD. The CDR3 consists of 11 residues. The CDR3 sequence is CAIGGGDEQYF. The CDR3 DNA follows: TGTGCCATCGGAGGGGGAGACGAGCAGTACTTC.

The chain uses TRBV20-1 and TRBJ2-5; 10 nucleotides align to TRBD2. The CDR3 consists of 13 residues. V lost 6 bases and J lost 2; bases outside the gene matches: 3. The germline V gene encodes CDR1 DFQATT and CDR2 SNEGSKA (reference sequence). CDR3 bases: TGCAGTGCCAATAGCGGGGGGCAAGAGACCCAGTACTTC. This sequence encodes CSANSGGQETQYF.

This clonotype was detected only a few times. The CDR3 loop reads CAWSDLAGRPYNEQFF. The CDR3 region has the DNA TGTGCCTGGAGTGATCTAGCGGGGAGACCTTACAATGAGCAGTTCTTC. The chain recombines TRBV30 with TRBJ2-1; 9 nucleotides align to TRBD2. Germline V CDR1 and CDR2: GTSNPN, SVGIG (reference sequence). Unmatched junction bases numbered 8, after V lost 1 base and J lost 4 bases. The CDR3 covers 16 residues.